These 10 T cell receptor beta chains originate from one sample sequenced in a study. Treg sorting used a CD4+CD25+CD127-/low gate. TCRdb re-derived calls from the 5' RACE reads in MiXCR, one entry per CDR3 protein. The sample records 35,000 to 50,000 distinct CDR3 sequences, over 20% being singletons. The sample comprised Tregs sorted from a lymph node. The source is a female donor with breast cancer.

This clonotype was picked up many times. The V and J genes are TRBV5-6 and TRBJ1-2; D call uncertain. Per germline, CDR1 SGHDT and CDR2 YYEEEE. The CDR3 spans 11 residues. V lost 1 base and J 6 bases, leaving 4 bases between the germline ends. The CDR3 is CASSLTDGYTF. The CDR3 region has the DNA TGTGCCAGCAGCTTGACAGATGGCTACACCTTC.

A single count supports this clonotype. CDR3 sequence: CASSESGGLAKNIQYF. CDR3 nucleotide sequence: TGCGCCAGCAGTGAGTCAGGCGGATTAGCCAAAAACATTCAGTACTTC. The J gene is TRBJ2-4, the V gene TRBV10-2; D is unclear. Germline CDR1 reads WSHSY; CDR2 reads SAAADI. Trimming cost V 0 bases and J 0 bases, with 9 bases left between them. The CDR3 spans 16 residues.

This clonotype was found many times. The chain carries TRBV5-1 and TRBJ2-7, with TRBD1 matching over 7 bases. The CDR3 is 14 residues long. Germline V gives CDR1 SGHRS, CDR2 YFSETQ. Trimming removed 4 bases from V and 0 bases from J; junction bases left unmatched: 4. This CDR3 is CASSGGQSSYEQYF. The CDR3 nucleotides are TGCGCCAGCAGCGGGGGACAGAGCTCCTACGAGCAGTACTTC. The variable domain in full, with the rest retrieved from reference TRBV5-1 and TRBJ2-7, is KAGVTQTPRYLIKTRGQQVTLSCSPISGHRSVSWYQQTPGQGLQFLFEYFSETQRNKGNFPGRFSGRQFSNSRSEMNVSTLELGDSALYLCASSGGQSSYEQYFGPGTRLTVT.

This clonotype was seen many times. J is TRBJ1-1 and V is TRBV11-2; D remains unclear. Germline V gene data show CDR1 as SGHAT and CDR2 as FQNNGV. Trimming removed 5 bases from V and 2 bases from J, with 15 bases in between. This CDR3 spans 15 amino acids. Here the CDR3 reads CASSPQGPANTEAFF. Here the CDR3 DNA reads TGTGCCAGCAGCCCGCAAGGTCCAGCAAACACTGAAGCTTTCTTT.

The V call is TRBV6-2 or TRBV6-3, the J call TRBJ1-2; D is uncertain. This CDR3 has 14 residues. The V gene's germline CDR1 is MNHEY and CDR2 SVGEGT. The ends were cut back, 0 bases at V and 3 bases at J, with 8 bases in the middle. In DNA form, the CDR3 reads TGTGCCAGCAGTTACTCCGGGGTGTACTATGGCTACACCTTC. It is translated as CASSYSGVYYGYTF.

The chain recombines TRBV12-3 or TRBV12-4 with TRBJ1-5, with a possible D match to TRBD1 (5 bases). The CDR3 length is 14 residues. V lost 2 bases to trimming and J lost 6 bases, with 11 bases between them. In nucleotides, the CDR3 is TGTGCCAGCAGTTTATCAGGGACGGGTCAGCCCCAGCATTTT. Encoded protein: CASSLSGTGQPQHF.

This clonotype was picked up many times. This chain connects TRBV3-1 to TRBJ2-3, with a possible D match to TRBD2 (6 bases). Germline V CDR1 and CDR2: LGHDT, YNNKEL (reference sequence). CDR3 length equals 14 residues. The V and J ends lost 5 bases and 0 bases respectively, with 9 bases between them. The CDR3: CASSMTSSTDTQYF. CDR3 DNA sequence: TGTGCCAGCAGCATGACTAGTAGCACAGATACGCAGTATTTT.

About this clonotype: Just one base apart from a much larger clone, this may be a read error. This chain uses TRBV20-1 with TRBJ1-5; D remains ambiguous. This CDR3 comprises 12 residues. Per the germline V gene, CDR1 is DFQATT and CDR2 is SNEGSKA (reference sequence). CDR3 protein: CSARGSNQSQHF. The DNA for the CDR3 is TGCAGTGCTAGAGGTAGCAATCAGTCCCAGCATTTT.

This clonotype was counted at least ten times. V gene TRBV4-1 combines with J gene TRBJ2-1, with TRBD2 identical over 8 bases. J gave up 4 bases and V 1 base, and 3 bases lay outside the gene matches. The CDR3 covers 15 residues. Germline assignment: CDR1 MGHRA and CDR2 YSYEKL. The CDR3 region has the DNA TGCGCCAGCAGCCAAGGTCGGGAGGGGTACAATGAGCAGTTCTTC. Protein: CASSQGREGYNEQFF.

This sequence joins TRBV14 and TRBJ2-5, with no clear D. Germline V lookup: CDR1 SGHDN, CDR2 FVKESK. The CDR3 consists of 12 residues. Trimming pared 1 base from V and 4 bases from J, leaving 4 bases between. In DNA, the CDR3 is TGTGCCAGCAGCCAAGTTCTAGAGACCCAGTACTTC. Its protein product is CASSQVLETQYF.